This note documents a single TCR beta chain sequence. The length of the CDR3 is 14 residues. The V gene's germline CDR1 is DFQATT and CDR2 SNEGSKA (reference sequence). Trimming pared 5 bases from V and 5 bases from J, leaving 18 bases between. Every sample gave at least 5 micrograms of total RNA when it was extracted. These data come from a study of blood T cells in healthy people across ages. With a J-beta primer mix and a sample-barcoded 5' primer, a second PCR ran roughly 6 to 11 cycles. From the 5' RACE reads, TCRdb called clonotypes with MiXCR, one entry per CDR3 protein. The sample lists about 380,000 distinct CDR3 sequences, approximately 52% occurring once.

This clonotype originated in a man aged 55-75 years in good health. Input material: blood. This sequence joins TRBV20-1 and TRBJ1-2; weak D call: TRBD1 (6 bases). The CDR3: CSAAGHPEDYGYTF. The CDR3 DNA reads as TGCAGTGCTGCGGGACACCCGGAGGATTATGGCTACACCTTC.